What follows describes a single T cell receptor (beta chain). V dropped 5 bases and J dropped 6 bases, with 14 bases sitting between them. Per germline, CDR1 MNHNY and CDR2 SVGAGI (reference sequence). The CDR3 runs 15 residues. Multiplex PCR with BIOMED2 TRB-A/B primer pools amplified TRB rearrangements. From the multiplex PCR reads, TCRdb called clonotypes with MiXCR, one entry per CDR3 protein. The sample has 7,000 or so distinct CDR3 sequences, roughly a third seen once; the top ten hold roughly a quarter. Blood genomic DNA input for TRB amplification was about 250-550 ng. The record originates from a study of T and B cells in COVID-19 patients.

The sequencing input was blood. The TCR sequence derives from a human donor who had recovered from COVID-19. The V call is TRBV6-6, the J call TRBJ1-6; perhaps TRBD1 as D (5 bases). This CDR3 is CASSDWDRSNSPLHF. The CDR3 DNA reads TGTGCCAGCAGTGACTGGGACCGATCTAATTCACCCCTCCACTTT.